One and the same sample provided the 15 T cell receptor beta chains below, sequenced in a study of chemoradiotherapy in HPV16-positive cancers. Sequenced by immunoSEQ multiplex PCR; TCRdb stores in-frame clones only, minus some. This table has 5,500 to 6,500 clones, roughly 88% appearing once. Sequenced material: blood, taken from a patient who underwent chemoradiotherapy. All receptors derive from a human donor with HPV-associated anogenital cancer.

The rearrangement uses TRBV9 and TRBJ1-4; D is unresolved. V gave up 3 bases and J gave up 8 bases, with 17 bases separating them. The CDR3 loop spans 15 amino acids. Germline V gene sequence: CDR1 SGDLS, CDR2 YYNGEE. The CDR3: CASSEGGSGGEKLFF. CDR3 coding DNA: TGTGCCAGCAGCGAGGGTGGAAGTGGTGGGGAAAAACTGTTTTTT.

This rearrangement joins TRBV28 to TRBJ2-7, with a tentative D call TRBD1 (5 bases). Germline loops: CDR1 MDHEN, CDR2 SYDVKM. This CDR3 contains 14 residues. V gave up 4 bases and J gave up 3 bases, with 13 bases separating them. CDR3 bases: TGTGCCAGCAGTTATACGACAGAAAGCTACGAGCAGTACTTC. Translating it yields CASSYTTESYEQYF.

This clone was detected only once. The chain joins TRBV21-1 to TRBJ1-5; the table's TRBD1 call for D was not verified on the DNA. TRBV21-1 counts as a pseudogene. CDR3 size: 17 residues. The CDR3 spells CASSLKLGDSDLAPQHF. CDR3 bases: TGTGCCAGCAGCCTTAAATTGGGCGACAGCGATCTCGCGCCCCAGCATTTT.

This clone is a singleton in its sample. The J gene is TRBJ2-7, the V gene TRBV28, with TRBD2 identical over 10 bases. J was trimmed by 1 base and V by 3 bases; bases with no gene match: 3. The germline gives CDR1 MDHEN, CDR2 SYDVKM. The CDR3 is made up of 15 amino acids. The CDR3 here is CASSFPTSGSYEQYF. The DNA of the CDR3 is TGTGCCAGCAGTTTCCCGACTAGCGGGTCCTACGAGCAGTACTTC. The whole variable domain, remainder taken from reference TRBV28 and TRBJ2-7, is DVKVTQSSRYLVKRTGEKVFLECVQDMDHENMFWYRQDPGLGLRLIYFSYDVKMKEKGDIPEGYSVSREKKERFSLILESASTNQTSMYLCASSFPTSGSYEQYFGPGTRLTVT.

About this clone itself: This is likely a read error, given that the CDR3 carries no conserved phenylalanine or tryptophan at its end. The DNA is left out, because the CDR3 cannot be placed on it with certainty; the CDR3 is given as TCRdb lists it. The V gene is TRBV20-1, the J gene TRBJ1-5. Termini included, the CDR3 measures 8 amino acids. Germline assignment: CDR1 DFQATT and CDR2 SNEGSKA (reference sequence). The CDR3 sequence: CSATPRGG.

This sequence joins TRBV5-6 and TRBJ1-1; D might be TRBD1 (5 bases). V lost 2 bases and J lost 8, with 22 bases in between. CDR3 size: 16 residues. Germline loops: CDR1 SGHDT, CDR2 YYEEEE. The CDR3 nucleotides are TGTGCCAGCAGCTTTAGACCTGGGAGGAGGACACTAGAAGCTTTCTTT. As protein: CASSFRPGRRTLEAFF.

V gene TRBV9 combines with J gene TRBJ1-5; D is unclear. Germline assignment: CDR1 SGDLS and CDR2 YYNGEE. The CDR3 runs 17 residues. V lost 2 bases and J 0 bases, leaving 15 bases between the germline ends. This CDR3 is CASSVARADFSNQPQHF. CDR3 bases: TGTGCCAGCAGCGTGGCCCGGGCCGACTTTAGCAATCAGCCCCAGCATTTT.

Comments on this clone: Germline is not matched at one junction end, which may reflect a read error. This chain uses TRBV5-3 with TRBJ1-3; the D gene is possibly TRBD1 (6 bases). TRBV5-3 is placed among ORFs of uncertain function. The CDR3 extends over 15 amino acids. CDR3 DNA: TGTGCCAGCAGCTTGAGGGGGGACCCTGGAAACACCATATATTTT. Translated: CASSLRGDPGNTIYF.

The CDR3 region is CASSLRRLGETQYF. In DNA, the CDR3 is TGTGCCAGCAGCTTGCGACGGCTGGGGGAGACCCAGTACTTC. The chain is built from TRBV5-6 and TRBJ2-5; D is unclear. The V end lost 1 base, the J end lost 5 bases, and 12 bases lay between the germline ends. The CDR3 loop spans 14 amino acids. Germline V gene lookup returns CDR1 SGHDT and CDR2 YYEEEE. Based on the CDR3 plus reference TRBV5-6 and TRBJ2-5, the full variable domain is DAGVTQSPTHLIKTRGQQVTLRCSPKSGHDTVSWYQQALGQGPQFIFQYYEEEERQRGNFPDRFSGHQFPNYSSELNVNALLLGDSALYLCASSLRRLGETQYFGPGTRLLVL.

In regard to this clone: Likely a read error: the CDR3 ends without its conserved phenylalanine or tryptophan. The DNA is omitted, as the CDR3 cannot be located on it reliably, and the CDR3 follows TCRdb's listing. The V gene is TRBV9, the J gene TRBJ2-7; the D segment call TRBD2 is taken from the table without a DNA check. Germline CDR1 reads SGDLS; CDR2 reads YYNGEE. The CDR3 spans 9 residues, counting both ends. The CDR3 protein is CASSVAGGS.

This clone was recorded once. V usage is TRBV19 and J usage is TRBJ2-7, with no clear D. CDR1 is LNHDA and CDR2 is SQIVND in the germline V gene (reference sequence). V was shortened by 5 bases and J by 7 bases, with 15 bases between the two germline ends. CDR3 size: 13 residues. As DNA, the CDR3 is TGTGCCAGTAGTGTCCAGGTCCGCCAAGAGCAGTACTTC. Translation: CASSVQVRQEQYF. Filled out from reference TRBV19 and TRBJ2-7, the complete variable domain reads DGGITQSPKYLFRKEGQNVTLSCEQNLNHDAMYWYRQDPGQGLRLIYYSQIVNDFQKGDIAEGYSVSREKKESFPLTVTSAQKNPTAFYLCASSVQVRQEQYFGPGTRLTVT.

This chain links TRBV30 with TRBJ1-4; D remains ambiguous. Trimming took 3 bases from V and 3 from J, leaving 5 bases between them. The germline CDR1 and CDR2 sequences are GTSNPN and SVGIG (reference sequence). The CDR3 is 12 residues long. The CDR3 coding sequence is TGTGCCTGGAGCATCTCTAATGAAAAACTGTTTTTT. Translating it yields CAWSISNEKLFF.

The chain recombines TRBV2 with TRBJ2-3; tentative D call: TRBD2 (5 bases). The CDR3 sequence is 12 residues long. In germline, CDR1 is SNHLY, CDR2 FYNNEI. Trimming took off 6 bases at V and 5 bases at J, with 9 bases between the two ends. The CDR3 coding sequence is TGTGCCAGCAGAAGCGGTGGAGATACGCAGTATTTT. Protein product: CASRSGGDTQYF.

The chain has TRBV7-6 and TRBJ2-3; TRBD2 aligns across 9 bases. Germline values: CDR1 SGHVS, CDR2 FNYEAQ. The junction had 9 bases not matched to a gene; V was cut back by 2 bases and J by 3 bases. There are 17 residues in the CDR3. CDR3 sequence reads: CASSLRGLAKGTDTQYF. DNA for the CDR3: TGTGCCAGCAGCTTACGTGGACTAGCGAAGGGGACAGATACGCAGTATTTT.

The V call is TRBV7-9, the J call TRBJ2-7; 10 positions match TRBD1. Germline trimming cut 4 bases from V and 5 bases from J; bases unmatched to any gene: 11. Per the germline V gene, CDR1 is SEHNR and CDR2 is FQNEAQ (reference sequence). The length of the CDR3 is 16 residues. The CDR3 is CASSSLRGQGIHEQYF. The CDR3 coding sequence is TGTGCCAGCAGCTCCCTAAGGGGACAGGGGATACACGAGCAGTACTTC.